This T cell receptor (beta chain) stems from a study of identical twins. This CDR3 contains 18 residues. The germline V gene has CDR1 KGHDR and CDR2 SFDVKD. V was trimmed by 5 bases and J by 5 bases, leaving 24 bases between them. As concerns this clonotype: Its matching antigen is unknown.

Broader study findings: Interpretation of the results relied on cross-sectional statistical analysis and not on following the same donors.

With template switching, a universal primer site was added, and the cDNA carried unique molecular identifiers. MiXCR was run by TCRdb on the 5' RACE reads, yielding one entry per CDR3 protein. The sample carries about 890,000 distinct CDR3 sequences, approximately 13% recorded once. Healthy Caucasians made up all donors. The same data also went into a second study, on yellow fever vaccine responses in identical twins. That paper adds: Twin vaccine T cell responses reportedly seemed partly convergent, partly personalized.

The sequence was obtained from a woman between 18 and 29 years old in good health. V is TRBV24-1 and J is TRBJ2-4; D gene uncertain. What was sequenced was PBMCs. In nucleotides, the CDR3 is TGTGCCACCAGTGCCCGACCCGGGCAGGAACCTCACCAAAACATTCAGTACTTC. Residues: CATSARPGQEPHQNIQYF.